Listed below are T cell receptor beta chains from one sample, sequenced in a study of cytomegalovirus exposure and HLA in healthy donors. Profiled with immunoSEQ multiplex PCR; TCRdb holds only in-frame clones, not every one. The repertoire holds about 170,000 clones, with 80% to 85% as singletons. The sequencing sample was made of PBMCs. All receptors derive from a boy aged 2 to 10 in good health and CMV-seronegative. Both conserved end residues are part of each CDR3. A D gene is named only where the DNA matches it firmly. The size entry is marked missing in some rows and otherwise reads once, few, many or a size class.

V,size,D,CDR3
TRBV9,.,.,CASSVAQGGYGYTF
TRBV9,.,TRBD2,CASSPLAGESSYEQYF
TRBV4-2,.,TRBD2,CASSQEPGSLAAVYNEQFF
TRBV11-2,.,.,CASSAGLETQYF
TRBV4-1,.,.,CASSQVVQGLRFF
TRBV19,.,TRBD1,CASSIELGTGRNQPQHF
TRBV27,.,TRBD2,CASVAGGPSYNEQFF
TRBV5-4,.,.,CASSQFRVGANNEQFF
TRBV4-1,once,TRBD1,CASSPLDRGLSNQPQHF
TRBV15,.,.,CATSRDRVYEQYF
TRBV9,.,TRBD1,CASSVGDRGSETQYF
TRBV28,.,TRBD2,CASSFRLAGAPGETQYF
TRBV7-6,.,TRBD2,CASSQWTSGSRSGANVLTF
TRBV11-2,.,TRBD2,CASSSQRDRTDTQYF
TRBV19,.,TRBD1,CASSISQGDRGTSYEQYF
TRBV27,few,TRBD1,CASSFDRGSQETQYF
TRBV7-9,.,.,CASSPENRETQYF
TRBV6-1,.,.,CASSENLGGFTDTQYF
TRBV7-3,.,.,CASSTQAGANNEQFF
TRBV23-1,.,TRBD1,CASSPGQACDTQYF
TRBV5-6,.,TRBD2,CASSSGLAGDEQYF
TRBV4-1,.,TRBD2,CASSRRGVSGGYNEQFF
TRBV18,.,.,CASSPTRADEQYF
TRBV9,.,.,CASSVNDRYQETQYF
TRBV27,.,TRBD2,CASSPRAGGPYEQYF
TRBV10-1,.,.,CASSESLYEQYF
TRBV5-6,.,.,CASSLGAVQGSVNYGYTF